This T cell receptor (beta chain) originates from a study of blood T cell repertoires in COVID-19. Overall study: Both acute and convalescent COVID-19 samples were obtained from the United States, Italy and Spain.

Original data processing: Estimates of nucleated cell counts were drawn from the amplification of reference gene primers. Using immunoSEQ multiplex PCR, the repertoire was profiled, and TCRdb retains in-frame clones only, with some absent. D and trimming were read from the DNA, whereas the V and J calls and clone size are those reported in that table. Among approximately 250,000 clones, 70% to 90% were seen once, and the ten largest hold about 0.91%. The CDR3 length is 13 residues. V lost 4 bases and J 5 bases, leaving 9 bases between the germline ends. Per germline, CDR1 SEHNR and CDR2 FQNEAQ (reference sequence).

This clonotype was sampled from a man between 40 and 49 years old with acute or convalescent COVID-19. The V gene is TRBV7-9, the J gene TRBJ1-5; a possible D gene is TRBD1 (6 bases). Specimen: peripheral blood. The DNA of the CDR3 is TGTGCCAGCAGCTCAGGGGACGATCAGCCCCAGCATTTT. Encoded protein: CASSSGDDQPQHF.